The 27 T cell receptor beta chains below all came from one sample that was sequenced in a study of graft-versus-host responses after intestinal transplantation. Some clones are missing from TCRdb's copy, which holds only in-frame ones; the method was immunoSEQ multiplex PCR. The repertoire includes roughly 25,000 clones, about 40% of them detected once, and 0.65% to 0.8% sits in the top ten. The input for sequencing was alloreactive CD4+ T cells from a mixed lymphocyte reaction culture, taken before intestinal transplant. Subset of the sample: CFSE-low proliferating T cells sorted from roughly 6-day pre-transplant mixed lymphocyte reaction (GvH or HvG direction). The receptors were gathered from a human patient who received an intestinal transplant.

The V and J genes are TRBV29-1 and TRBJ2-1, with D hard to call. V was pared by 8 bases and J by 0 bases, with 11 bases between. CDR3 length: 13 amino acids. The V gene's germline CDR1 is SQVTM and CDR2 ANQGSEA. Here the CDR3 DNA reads TGCAGCCTGATAAGAGGCTCCTACAATGAGCAGTTCTTC. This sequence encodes CSLIRGSYNEQFF.

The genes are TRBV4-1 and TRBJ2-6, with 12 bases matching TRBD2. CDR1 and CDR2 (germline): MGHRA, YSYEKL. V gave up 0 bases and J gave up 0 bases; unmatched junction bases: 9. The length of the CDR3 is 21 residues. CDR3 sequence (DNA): TGCGCCAGCAGCCAAGATGCTAGGGCTAGCGGGAGGGGCTCTGGGGCCAACGTCCTGACTTTC. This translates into CASSQDARASGRGSGANVLTF.

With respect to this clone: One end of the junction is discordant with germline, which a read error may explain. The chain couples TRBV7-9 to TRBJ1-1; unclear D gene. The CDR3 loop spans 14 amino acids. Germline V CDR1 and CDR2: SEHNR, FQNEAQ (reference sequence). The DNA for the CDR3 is TGTGCCAGCACCTTAGACACGTCCAACACTGAAGCTTTCTTT. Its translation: CASTLDTSNTEAFF.

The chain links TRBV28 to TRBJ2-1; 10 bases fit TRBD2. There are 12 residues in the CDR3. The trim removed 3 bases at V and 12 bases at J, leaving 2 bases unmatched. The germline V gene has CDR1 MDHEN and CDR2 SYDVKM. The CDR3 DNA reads TGTGCCAGCAGTTTCCCTAGCGGGAGGCAGTTCTTC. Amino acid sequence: CASSFPSGRQFF.

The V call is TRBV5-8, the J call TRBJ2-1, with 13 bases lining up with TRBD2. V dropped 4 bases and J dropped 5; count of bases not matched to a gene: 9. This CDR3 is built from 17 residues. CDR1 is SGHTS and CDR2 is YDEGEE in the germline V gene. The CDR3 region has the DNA TGTGCCAGCAGCACAGGACTAGCGGGAGTGTACGACAATGAGCAGTTCTTC. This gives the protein CASSTGLAGVYDNEQFF. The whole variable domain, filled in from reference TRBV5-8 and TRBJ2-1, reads EAGVTQSPTHLIKTRGQQATLRCSPISGHTSVYWYQQALGLGLQFLLWYDEGEERNRGNFPPRFSGRQFPNYSSELNVNALELEDSALYLCASSTGLAGVYDNEQFFGPGTRLTVL.

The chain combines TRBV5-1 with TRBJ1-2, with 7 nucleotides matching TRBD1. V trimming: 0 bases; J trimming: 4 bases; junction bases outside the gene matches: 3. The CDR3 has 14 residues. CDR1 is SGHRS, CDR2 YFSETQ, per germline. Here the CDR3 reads CASSLGTGVYGYTF. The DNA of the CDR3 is TGCGCCAGCAGCTTGGGGACAGGAGTCTATGGCTACACCTTC.

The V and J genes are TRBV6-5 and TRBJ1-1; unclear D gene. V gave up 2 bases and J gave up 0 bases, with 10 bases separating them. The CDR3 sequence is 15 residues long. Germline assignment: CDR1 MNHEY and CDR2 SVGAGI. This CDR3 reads CASSYGVRLNTEAFF. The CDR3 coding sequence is TGTGCCAGCAGTTACGGCGTCAGGCTGAACACTGAAGCTTTCTTT.

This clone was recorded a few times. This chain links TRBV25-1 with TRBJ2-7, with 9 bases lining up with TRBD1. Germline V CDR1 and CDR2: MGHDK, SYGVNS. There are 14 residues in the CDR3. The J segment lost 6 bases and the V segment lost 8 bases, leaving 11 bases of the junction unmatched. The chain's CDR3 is CASALGQGRGEQYF. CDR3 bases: TGTGCCAGCGCTCTCGGACAGGGGAGAGGCGAGCAGTACTTC.

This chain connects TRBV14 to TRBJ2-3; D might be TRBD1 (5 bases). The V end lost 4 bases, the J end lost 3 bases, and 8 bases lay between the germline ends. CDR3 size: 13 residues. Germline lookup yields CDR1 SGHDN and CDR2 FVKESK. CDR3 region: CASSLSGTDTQYF. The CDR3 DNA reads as TGTGCCAGCAGCCTGTCAGGGACAGATACGCAGTATTTT.

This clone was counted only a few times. This CDR3 is CASSLTAQTNTEAFF. The CDR3 DNA follows: TGTGCCAGCAGCTTAACGGCACAGACAAACACTGAAGCTTTCTTT. The chain joins TRBV7-2 to TRBJ1-1; D uncertain. There are 15 residues in the CDR3. Trimming removed 2 bases at V and 2 bases at J, with 12 bases between. CDR1 is SGHTA and CDR2 is FQGNSA in the germline V gene.

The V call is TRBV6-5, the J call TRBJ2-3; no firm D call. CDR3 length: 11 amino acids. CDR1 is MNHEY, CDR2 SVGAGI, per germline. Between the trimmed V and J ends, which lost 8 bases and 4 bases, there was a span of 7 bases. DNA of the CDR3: TGTGCCAGCGCGAATTCAGATACGCAGTATTTT. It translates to CASANSDTQYF.

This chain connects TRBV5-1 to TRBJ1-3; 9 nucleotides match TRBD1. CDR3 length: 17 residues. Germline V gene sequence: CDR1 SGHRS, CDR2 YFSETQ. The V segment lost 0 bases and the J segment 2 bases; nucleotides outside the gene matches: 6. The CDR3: CASSLDMTGGPGNTIYF. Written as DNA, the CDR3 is TGCGCCAGCAGCTTGGATATGACAGGGGGTCCTGGAAACACCATATATTTT. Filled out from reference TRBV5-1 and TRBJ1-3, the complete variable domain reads KAGVTQTPRYLIKTRGQQVTLSCSPISGHRSVSWYQQTPGQGLQFLFEYFSETQRNKGNFPGRFSGRQFSNSRSEMNVSTLELGDSALYLCASSLDMTGGPGNTIYFGEGSWLTVV.

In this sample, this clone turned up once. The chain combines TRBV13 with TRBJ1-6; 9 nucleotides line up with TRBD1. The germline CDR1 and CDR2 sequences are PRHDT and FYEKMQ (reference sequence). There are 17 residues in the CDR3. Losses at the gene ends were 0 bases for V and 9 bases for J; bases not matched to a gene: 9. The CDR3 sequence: CASSLGVIQGATSPLHF. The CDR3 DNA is TGTGCCAGCAGCTTAGGGGTTATACAGGGGGCTACTTCACCCCTCCACTTT.

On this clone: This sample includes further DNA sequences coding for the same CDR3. This CDR3 is CASTLYGYTF. In nucleotides, the CDR3 is TGTGCCAGCACCTTATATGGCTACACCTTC. The rearrangement joins TRBV2 to TRBJ1-2; D unclear. This CDR3 spans 10 amino acids. The V end lost 7 bases, the J end lost 5 bases, and 5 bases lay between the germline ends. CDR1 SNHLY and CDR2 FYNNEI come from the germline V gene.

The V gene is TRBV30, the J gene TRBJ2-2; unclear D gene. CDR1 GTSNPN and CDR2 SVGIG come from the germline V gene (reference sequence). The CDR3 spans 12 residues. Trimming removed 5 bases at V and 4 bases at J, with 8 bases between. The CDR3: CAWRRVTGELFF. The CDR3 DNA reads TGTGCCTGGCGAAGAGTCACCGGGGAGCTGTTTTTT.

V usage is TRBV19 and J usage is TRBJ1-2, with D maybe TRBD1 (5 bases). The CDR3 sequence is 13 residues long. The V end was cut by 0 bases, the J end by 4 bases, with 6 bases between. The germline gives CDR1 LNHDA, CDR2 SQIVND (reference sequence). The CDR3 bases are TGTGCCAGTAGTATAGACAGGGCCTATGGCTACACCTTC. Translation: CASSIDRAYGYTF.

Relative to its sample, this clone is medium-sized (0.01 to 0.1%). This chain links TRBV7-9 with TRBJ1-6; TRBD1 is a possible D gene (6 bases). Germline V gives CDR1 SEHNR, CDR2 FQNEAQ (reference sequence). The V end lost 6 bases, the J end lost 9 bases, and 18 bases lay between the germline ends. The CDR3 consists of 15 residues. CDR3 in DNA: TGTGCCAGCAGTCACCCGGGGGGCTTAGCTTCACCCCTCCACTTT. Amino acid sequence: CASSHPGGLASPLHF.

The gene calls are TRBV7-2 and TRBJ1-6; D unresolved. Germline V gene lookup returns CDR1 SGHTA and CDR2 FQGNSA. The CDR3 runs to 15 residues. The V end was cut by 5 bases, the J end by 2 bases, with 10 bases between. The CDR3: CASSPTFAYNSPLHF. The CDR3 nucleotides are TGTGCCAGCAGCCCAACTTTCGCCTATAATTCACCCCTCCACTTT.

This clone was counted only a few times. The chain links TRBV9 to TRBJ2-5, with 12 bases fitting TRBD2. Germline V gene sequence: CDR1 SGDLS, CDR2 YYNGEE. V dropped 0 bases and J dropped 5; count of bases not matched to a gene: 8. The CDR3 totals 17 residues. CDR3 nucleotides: TGTGCCAGCAGCGTAGGTCCTTTACTAGCGGGGGGTGAGACCCAGTACTTC. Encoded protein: CASSVGPLLAGGETQYF.

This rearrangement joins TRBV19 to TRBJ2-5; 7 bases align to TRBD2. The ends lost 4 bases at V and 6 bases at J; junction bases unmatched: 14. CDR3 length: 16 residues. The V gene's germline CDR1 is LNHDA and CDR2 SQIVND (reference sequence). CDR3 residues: CASSTVAGHQRQTQYF. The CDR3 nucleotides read TGTGCCAGTAGTACAGTAGCGGGCCACCAACGACAGACCCAGTACTTC.

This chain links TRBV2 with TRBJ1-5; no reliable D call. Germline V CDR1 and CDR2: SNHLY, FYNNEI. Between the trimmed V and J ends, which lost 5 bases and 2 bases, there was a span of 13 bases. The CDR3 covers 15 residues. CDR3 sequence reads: CASSISGLGNQPQHF. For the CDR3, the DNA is TGTGCCAGCAGTATAAGTGGGCTGGGCAATCAGCCCCAGCATTTT.

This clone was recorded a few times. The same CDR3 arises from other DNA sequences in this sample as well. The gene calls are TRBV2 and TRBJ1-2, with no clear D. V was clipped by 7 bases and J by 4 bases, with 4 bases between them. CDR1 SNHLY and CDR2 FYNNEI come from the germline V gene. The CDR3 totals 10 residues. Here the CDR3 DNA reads TGTGCCAGCACTCTCTATGGCTACACCTTC. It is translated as CASTLYGYTF.

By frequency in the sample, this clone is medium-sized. The DNA of the CDR3 is TGTGCCAGCAGTTTATGGGACTCAGGTGAAAAACTGTTTTTT. Residues: CASSLWDSGEKLFF. The rearrangement joins TRBV28 to TRBJ1-4, with no clear D. CDR1 is MDHEN, CDR2 SYDVKM, per germline. CDR3 length equals 14 residues. Deletions cut 0 bases from V and 7 bases from J, with 9 bases between. The complete variable domain, with remaining parts taken from reference TRBV28 and TRBJ1-4, reads DVKVTQSSRYLVKRTGEKVFLECVQDMDHENMFWYRQDPGLGLRLIYFSYDVKMKEKGDIPEGYSVSREKKERFSLILESASTNQTSMYLCASSLWDSGEKLFFGSGTQLSVL.

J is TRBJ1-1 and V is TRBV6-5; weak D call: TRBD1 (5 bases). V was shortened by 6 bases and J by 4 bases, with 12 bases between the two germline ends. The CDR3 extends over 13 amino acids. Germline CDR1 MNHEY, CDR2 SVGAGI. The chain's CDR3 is CASRAGGVTEAFF. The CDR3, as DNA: TGTGCCAGCAGGGCGGGGGGTGTCACTGAAGCTTTCTTT.

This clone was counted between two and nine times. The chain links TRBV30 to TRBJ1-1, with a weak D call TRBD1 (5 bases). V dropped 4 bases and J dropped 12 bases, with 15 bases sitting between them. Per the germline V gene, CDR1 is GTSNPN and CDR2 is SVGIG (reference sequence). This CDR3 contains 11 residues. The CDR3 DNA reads TGTGCCTGGACCCGGGGGGGGAGGTCTTTCTTT. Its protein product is CAWTRGGRSFF.

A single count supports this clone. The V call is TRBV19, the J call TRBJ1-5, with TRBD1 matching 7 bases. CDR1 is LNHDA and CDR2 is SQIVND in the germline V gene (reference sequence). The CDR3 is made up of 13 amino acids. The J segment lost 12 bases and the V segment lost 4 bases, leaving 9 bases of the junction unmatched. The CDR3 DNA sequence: TGTGCCAGTAGTAAGGAGGGGGCCCAGGTCCAGCATTTT. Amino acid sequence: CASSKEGAQVQHF.

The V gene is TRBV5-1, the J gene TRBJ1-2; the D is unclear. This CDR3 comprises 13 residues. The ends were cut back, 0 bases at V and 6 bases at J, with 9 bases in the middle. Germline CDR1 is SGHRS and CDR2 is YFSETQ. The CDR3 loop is CASSLGGVDGYTF. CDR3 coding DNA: TGCGCCAGCAGCTTGGGGGGAGTAGATGGCTACACCTTC.